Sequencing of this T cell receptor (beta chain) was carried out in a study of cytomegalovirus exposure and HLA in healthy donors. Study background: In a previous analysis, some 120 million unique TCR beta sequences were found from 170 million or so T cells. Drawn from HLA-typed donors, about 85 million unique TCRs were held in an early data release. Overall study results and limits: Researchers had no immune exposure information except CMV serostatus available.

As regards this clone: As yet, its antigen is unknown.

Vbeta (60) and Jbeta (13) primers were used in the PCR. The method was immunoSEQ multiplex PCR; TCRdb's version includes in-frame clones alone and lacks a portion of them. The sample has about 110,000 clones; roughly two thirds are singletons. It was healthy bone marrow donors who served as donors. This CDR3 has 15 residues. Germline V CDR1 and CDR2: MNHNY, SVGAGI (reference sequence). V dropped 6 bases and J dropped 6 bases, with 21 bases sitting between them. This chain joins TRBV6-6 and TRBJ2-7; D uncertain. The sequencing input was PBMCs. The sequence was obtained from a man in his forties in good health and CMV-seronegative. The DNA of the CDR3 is TGTGCCAGCAGCAAACCACCTCCCCAATCAGGCGAGCAGTACTTC. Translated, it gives CASSKPPPQSGEQYF.